This TCR beta chain derives from a study of brain T cells in children with intractable seizures. Method: immunoSEQ multiplex PCR; TCRdb's copy keeps in-frame clones and lacks some. Among 340,000 or so clones listed, roughly 92% were seen once. Between the trimmed V and J ends, which lost 5 bases and 2 bases, there was a span of 10 bases. Germline V lookup: CDR1 SEHNR, CDR2 FQNEAQ (reference sequence). The CDR3 runs to 14 residues. In its sample, this clone was seen a few times. Time point noted: blood from clinic visit 5 months post-surgery; TSC patient then seizure free. The TCR sequence derives from a boy in the first two years of life with tuberous sclerosis and intractable seizures. The sample here was peripheral blood, taken roughly 5 months after surgery. This sequence joins TRBV7-9 and TRBJ1-5, with unresolved D. CDR3 amino acids: CASSPTGRNQPQHF. The CDR3 DNA reads as TGTGCCAGCAGCCCAACGGGTCGCAATCAGCCCCAGCATTTT.